This section outlines one T cell receptor beta chain sequence together with its context. Its antigen is unidentified. The entry originates in a study of CXCR3-negative and CXCR3-positive naive CD8 T cells. In preparing the TRB cDNA libraries, 5' RACE with UMI labels was used. TCRdb reworked the 5' RACE reads into one entry per CDR3 protein, no DNA. With under 45,000 distinct CDR3 sequences in the sample, the ten largest clones hold roughly 15%. The study's findings and limits: Comparably high diversity marked both naive subsets, whereas memory CD8+ cells had much lower diversity. Partial loss of CXCR3 expression followed cryopreservation; most assays used fresh PBMCs.

Germline CDR1 reads SQVTM; CDR2 reads ANQGSEA. The CDR3 has 11 amino acids. This TCR was recovered from a human donor in good health. Some clones in this sample may be carry-over from other donors' samples. The chain links TRBV29-1 to TRBJ2-1; TCRdb proposes TRBD2, but this gene call is untestable without DNA. The sample taken for sequencing was memory CD8+ T cells from blood. The CDR3: CSVTIRAEQFF.